Given below is one TCR beta chain in context. V lost 1 base, J lost 3 bases, and 11 bases stayed unmatched. The CDR3 extends over 17 amino acids. Germline V gene lookup returns CDR1 SGHVS and CDR2 FQNEAQ. This entry comes from a study of T cell changes during pregnancy in multiple sclerosis. TCRdb keeps only in-frame clones here, not all; method: immunoSEQ multiplex PCR. Of about 65,000 clones in the sample, almost 95% were seen once. Source: CD8+ T cells from peripheral blood mononuclear cells, taken in the third trimester of pregnancy. This chain links TRBV7-8 with TRBJ1-1; 7 nucleotides agree with TRBD1. The sequence was obtained from a female donor in good health, enrolled as a control in a pregnancy study. The chain's CDR3 is CASSLEGTDVPHTEAFF. As DNA, the CDR3 is TGTGCCAGCAGCTTAGAAGGGACAGACGTCCCCCACACTGAAGCTTTCTTT.